This T cell receptor (beta chain) was recovered during a study of cytomegalovirus exposure and HLA in healthy donors (dated by TCRdb to the late 2010s). Regarding the complete study: According to an earlier analysis of 550 to 700 of the donors, about 179 million T cells yielded 117 million unique TCR beta sequences and more than 250 Gb of sequence data. Besides the first cohort of 550 to 750 subjects, a separate validation cohort made up of over a hundred different subjects was used. In the later analysis, no new phenotypic data were used to find candidate immune exposures; instead, reliance was placed on TCR beta sequences and their occurrence across donors. On average, about 240,000 unique TCR beta nucleotide sequences were sequenced per donor among about 400 genotyped donors of the cohort, with roughly 18% of those sequences being non-productive. An early release covering roughly 640 HLA-typed donors comprised 300 to 350 gigabases of sequencing data and 85 million to 100 million unique TCR sequences. The number of donors typed differed by locus, with roughly 620-640 for A, B, C, DRB1 and DQB1, around 520 for DQA1, over 600 for DPA1, and around 460 for DPB1. Of the roughly 400 genotyped donors, approximately 83% fell in the genetic ancestry cluster associated with self-reported Caucasian donors. To decide whether each TCR beta V gene segment behaved as functional or pseudogenic, an earlier analysis of 587 of the donors relied on high-throughput TCR beta sequencing. The study aimed to test whether cataloging public T cell receptors could reveal signatures of past pathogen exposure. To predict cytomegalovirus infection status, the study combined high-throughput TCR immunosequencing, statistical association of individual TCRs with disease status, and machine learning. A later analysis re-examined previously published TCR beta repertoires from just over 650 donors and added high-resolution HLA genotyping to investigate patterns of TCR occurrence. All discovery cohort repertoires had been generated using a single sequencing platform. The T cell repertoires of several hundred subjects were profiled by immunosequencing and related to cytomegalovirus serostatus. A later genetic analysis took genome-wide SNP genotypes for about 60% of the roughly 670 donors and used that subset as a discovery cohort. Because of strong linkage in the cohort, roughly five DR-DQ haplotypes were treated as single units for association and clustering. Alongside the repertoire data, information on donor age, sex, ethnicity and CMV serostatus was compiled. HLA typing included class I and class II loci at four-digit resolution.

Broader findings and caveats from the paper: Three of the identified cytomegalovirus-associated TCR beta chains were confirmed in vitro to be specific for cytomegalovirus antigens. CMV serostatus was the only immune exposure information available for the cohort. In a later analysis, the rate of TCR association differed among HLA loci, with DRB1 alleles having the most associated TCRs and HLA-C alleles having the fewest. An association between a missense DCLRE1C variant and V-gene and J-gene trimming of TCR beta chains was found in a later genetic analysis and replicated in an independent cohort. The classifier was reported to diagnose cytomegalovirus status with high specificity and sensitivity in both the original and validation cohorts. A further reported finding was that TCR beta sequences accurately predicted the HLA-A and HLA-B alleles for most subjects in the first cohort. Strong co-occurrence of HLA alleles, especially DR and DQ, made assigning TCR associations to individual alleles difficult. A later genetic analysis reported fewer N-insertions in productive TCRs among donors in an Asian-associated ancestry cluster than the 666-donor mean. Some IMGT-functional V segments, including TRBV6-2 and TRBV6-3, could not be told apart with the 87-base-pair reads, so those segments were excluded. Specific HLA alleles were associated with 15,000 to 20,000 TCR beta sequences at a false discovery rate of 0.05 in a later analysis. The authors suggested that the approach could potentially be extended to other disease states and immunological phenotypes. Correlated functional status among segregating V segments might reflect linkage disequilibrium, but an unknown experimental factor could not be ruled out. A cluster of highly shared sequence variants was judged likely to represent a technical artifact of the sequencing pipeline. The study gave a list of 150 to 200 TCR beta chains associated with cytomegalovirus. In a later analysis, HLA-associated TCR beta chains were found to be more clonally expanded and to have lower generation probabilities than equally common non-associated chains. Presence/absence analyses assumed roughly uniform sequencing depth across donors, an assumption that may not hold. In a later analysis, most CMV-associated TCR beta chains were found to appear HLA-restricted, with HLA associations seemingly driven largely by CMV exposure. Broadly in line with IMGT annotations, most TCR beta V segments showed up in productive rearrangements about 90% or about 30% of the time in an earlier analysis of several hundred of the donors. Because counts were too low, about 17 rarely observed V segments, including chromosome 9 orphons, were excluded from the earlier analysis of 587 of the donors. Across donors, most TCR sequences were observed very rarely, whereas some public TCRs were present in many individuals. Several of the top co-occurrence clusters appeared to be linked to parvovirus B19, influenza, CMV and Epstein-Barr virus, according to a later analysis. Because some donors lacked HLA typing at each locus, the association tests relied only on the typed subset. This cohort had only TCR beta chains sequenced, and the lack of alpha or paired-chain data limited which features could be detected.

The CDR3, from cysteine to phenylalanine, totals 13 residues. The only DNA kept is the CDR3, 39 bases in frame from the first base. CDR1 SQVTM and CDR2 ANQGSEA are derived from the germline V gene. V sheds 4 bases and J sheds 3 bases, leaving 13 bases between their ends. The cohort was made up of hundreds of healthy bone marrow donors. Cohort members were all nominally healthy when sampled, although unrecorded immune exposures were likely present. The donor tested CMV seronegative and was one of the 352 seronegative cohort members. A peripheral blood sample was collected from each donor, and TCR beta sequencing was performed on peripheral blood mononuclear cells. Genomic DNA extraction from the blood cell samples was performed with the Qiagen DNeasy Blood Extraction Kit. This clone was counted only a few times. There is no known antigen for this receptor. No clone much larger than this one lies a single base away; base qualities are absent.

Receptors were amplified or captured by the immunoSEQ multiplex PCR assay. For the multiplex PCR, a mixture combining 60 forward primers for TCR Vbeta segments and 13 reverse primers for TCR Jbeta segments was used. A multiplex PCR assay on genomic DNA amplified the CDR3 region of rearranged TCR beta genes. The amplified TCR beta libraries were sequenced on the Illumina HiSeq System as 87-base-pair reads. From the authors' description of their analysis: In a later analysis, tens of millions of unique TCR beta chains were counted across the approximately 620 repertoires, and around 11 million of these chains were shared by at least two donors. A nearest-neighbor algorithm error-corrected the raw reads and collapsed the reads into unique sequences, merging closely related sequences to remove PCR and sequencing errors. CDR3 sequences were aligned to IMGT reference sequences to assign V, D and J gene segments. For a sequence to be retained, a match of at least six nucleotides was required to both a V gene segment and a J gene segment. A rearrangement counted as productive if the CDR3 had no stop codons and remained in frame with V and J, and every other rearrangement counted as non-productive. CDR3 was defined according to IMGT convention as the region running from the second conserved V-encoded cysteine to the conserved J-encoded phenylalanine. The earlier analysis of about 530 of the donors excluded any sequence lacking an unambiguous match to a single V gene segment. An earlier analysis of about 600 of the donors called V segments functional above 56.7% productive rearrangements and segregating when the between-donor standard deviation exceeded 5%. A statistical classification framework was built for diagnosing cytomegalovirus status from the catalog of TCR beta chain sequences. A later analysis assigned V and J genes by comparing TCR nucleotide sequences with IMGT/GENE-DB human TR gene sequences. The TCRdist pipeline was used in a later analysis to assign CDR3 sequences and most-parsimonious VDJ recombination scenarios. In a later analysis, each TCR beta chain was defined by its CDR3 amino acid sequence together with its V-gene family, and reads lacking a unique V-gene family were excluded. As a way to deal with suspected cross-contamination and a sequencing artifact, a later analysis dropped over 550 nucleotide sequences that were highly shared and had low generation probability. For each public chain, a later analysis derived a clonal expansion index from normalized ranks of inferred template counts within each repertoire. In a later analysis, generation probabilities were computed with a VDJ recombination model fitted to out-of-frame rearrangements, and the resulting probabilities were checked against IGoR. In a later analysis, hypergeometric tests were used to score TCR-TCR, TCR-HLA and TCR-CMV co-occurrence, with a repertoire-size bias correction applied to TCR pairs. To estimate false discovery rates, a later analysis permuted the HLA or CMV assignments 20 times. A later analysis grouped co-occurring TCRs with DBSCAN, adding TCRdist sequence similarity when clustering within HLA-allele-positive subsets. Co-occurrence clustering excluded repertoires with fewer than 30,000 or more than 120,000 public chains, plus five with anomalous nucleotide sharing. TCRdb's version of the immuneACCESS table is confined to in-frame rearrangements and falls short of the full clone set. An unresolved V gene accounts for under half of the shortfall where checked; the remainder is of unknown origin. Clone size and V and J calls were adopted from that table, with D and trimming inferred from the DNA. Present in this sample are 150,000 to 200,000 clones, 70% to 80% of which were seen just once. The ten largest clones represent about 15% of the sample.

The receptor comes from a woman between 40 and 50 years old in good health and CMV-seronegative. The chain is encoded by TRBV29-1 joined to TRBJ2-7; 6 matching bases give a weak D call of TRBD2. Sequencing input: PBMCs. The DNA sequence is TGCAGCGTTGGGGGGGTATCGAACTACGAGCAGTACTTC. It codes for CSVGGVSNYEQYF.